Listed here is a single T cell receptor beta chain. The antigen is undetermined. The data are from a study of beta chain features in type 1 diabetes. Study-wide results and limits: cDNA-based sequencing might over-represent cells highly expressing TCR. VDJ junctions sequenced from type 1 diabetes patients showed fewer insertions and more deletions. For Type 1 diabetes patients, all four CD4+ subsets carried TCRB CDR3s that were moderately but significantly shorter.

cDNA synthesis used the whole RNA isolate, giving expressed TCRB sequences. The protocol was immunoSEQ multiplex PCR, while the TCRdb copy is restricted to in-frame clones and leaves out a portion. The data show about 140,000 clones, roughly 10% seen once. Specimen: central memory CD4+ T cells from blood. The source of this sequence is a woman aged 40-49 years in good health.

The CDR3 protein is CASSLPRENTEAFF. CDR3 sequence (DNA): TGTGCCAGCAGCTTGCCCAGGGAGAACACTGAAGCTTTCTTT. The rearrangement joins TRBV11-2 to TRBJ1-1; tentatively, D is TRBD1 (5 bases). Germline loops: CDR1 SGHAT, CDR2 FQNNGV. The V gene lost 3 bases and the J gene lost 1 base, with 9 bases spanning the gap. The CDR3 spans 14 residues. The full variable domain, its missing parts supplied by reference TRBV11-2 and TRBJ1-1, is EAGVAQSPRYKIIEKRQSVAFWCNPISGHATLYWYQQILGQGPKLLIQFQNNGVVDDSQLPKDRFSAERLKGVDSTLKIQPAKLEDSAVYLCASSLPRENTEAFFGQGTRLTVV.